The clone carrying this TCR beta chain was recorded once. The antigen remains unidentified. This sample stems from a study of T cell clones after liver transplantation. Study-level background: TCRbeta sequencing after a pre-transplant mixed lymphocyte reaction identified graft-donor-reactive clones, later tracked in post-transplant blood. Timepoints were pre-transplant, pre-withdrawal, and after withdrawal was completed or failed.

The data were produced by immunoSEQ multiplex PCR, yet TCRdb's version contains in-frame clones alone and is incomplete. This sample has tens of thousands of clones, with roughly 85% found just once. Study-wide results and limits: Graft donor-reactive T cells may have migrated into the graft rather than being deleted.

The CDR3 loop spans 13 amino acids. The germline V gene encodes CDR1 SGHKS and CDR2 YYEKEE (reference sequence). Trimming cost V 4 bases and J 1 base, with 6 bases left between them. Sequenced here: CD4+ T cells from blood, sampled at the 22-month timepoint. The sequence came from a human patient who received a liver transplant. The graft donor may be the source of some T cells. The chain links TRBV5-5 to TRBJ1-5; D is undetermined. The CDR3 nucleotides are TGTGCCAGCAGCCAGGACAGCAATCAGCCCCAGCATTTT. Protein sequence: CASSQDSNQPQHF. Supplemented by reference TRBV5-5 and TRBJ1-5, the full variable domain reads DAGVTQSPTHLIKTRGQQVTLRCSPISGHKSVSWYQQVLGQGPQFIFQYYEKEERGRGNFPDRFSARQFPNYSSELNVNALLLGDSALYLCASSQDSNQPQHFGDGTRLSIL.